This TCR beta chain was profiled in a study of human T cells and chemical hapten exposure. The study's library attached unique molecular identifiers to single cDNA molecules. TCRdb independently ran MiXCR on the RACE reads; one entry per CDR3 protein. The table has approximately 180,000 distinct CDR3 sequences, 25% to 35% seen once; the top ten hold nearly 3%. About this clonotype itself: Its cognate antigen is unknown.

Findings and limits, study-wide: While controls formed fewer of them, expanded TCRs formed significantly more large CDR3 similarity clusters.

Indicated time point: pre-sensitization, week 0. The treatment here: therapeutic diphenylcyclopropenone sensitization with weekly scalp DPC. Trimming took off 2 bases at V and 2 bases at J, with 11 bases between the two ends. CDR1 and CDR2 from the germline V gene are MDHEN and SYDVKM. There are 15 residues in the CDR3. The source is a woman aged 25 to 39 with alopecia areata. Some clones in this sample may be carry-over from other donors' samples. The J gene is TRBJ2-3, the V gene TRBV28, with D tentatively TRBD1 (6 bases). The sequences come from whole blood, collected in connection with sensitization to the hapten diphenylcyclopropenone (DPC). CDR3 residues: CASSLVQGHTDTQYF. DNA of the CDR3: TGTGCCAGCAGTTTAGTACAGGGACACACAGATACGCAGTATTTT. The full variable domain, in which reference TRBV28 and TRBJ2-3 provide the parts outside the CDR3, is DVKVTQSSRYLVKRTGEKVFLECVQDMDHENMFWYRQDPGLGLRLIYFSYDVKMKEKGDIPEGYSVSREKKERFSLILESASTNQTSMYLCASSLVQGHTDTQYFGPGTRLTVL.